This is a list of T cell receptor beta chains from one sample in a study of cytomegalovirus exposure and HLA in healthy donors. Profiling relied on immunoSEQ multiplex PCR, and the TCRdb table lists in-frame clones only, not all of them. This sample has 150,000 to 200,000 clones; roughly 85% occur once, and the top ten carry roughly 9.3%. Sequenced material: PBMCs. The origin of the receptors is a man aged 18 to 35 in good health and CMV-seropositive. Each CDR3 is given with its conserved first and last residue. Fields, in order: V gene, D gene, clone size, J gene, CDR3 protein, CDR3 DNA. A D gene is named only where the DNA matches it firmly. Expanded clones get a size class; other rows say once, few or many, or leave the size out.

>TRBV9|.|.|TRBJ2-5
CASSPLGGQETQYF
TGTGCCAGCAGCCCCCTAGGTGGACAAGAGACCCAGTACTTC
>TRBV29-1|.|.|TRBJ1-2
CSVEIRTDYGYTF
TGCAGCGTTGAGATTAGGACAGACTATGGCTACACCTTC
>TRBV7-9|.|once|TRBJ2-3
CASSPTSPIDTQYF
TGTGCCAGCAGCCCCACGTCCCCTATAGATACGCAGTATTTT
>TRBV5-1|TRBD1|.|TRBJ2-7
CASSLHFRAGGYEQYF
TGCGCCAGCAGCTTGCATTTTAGGGCAGGGGGCTACGAGCAGTACTTC
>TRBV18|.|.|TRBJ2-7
CASSPGGINLDEQYF
TGTGCCAGCTCACCGGGGGGAATTAACCTCGACGAGCAGTACTTC
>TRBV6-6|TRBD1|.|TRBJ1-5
CAGSRTGEKNQPQHF
TGTGCCGGCAGCCGCACAGGGGAGAAAAATCAGCCCCAGCATTTT
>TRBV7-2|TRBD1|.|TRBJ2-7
CASSFPTGGGEQYF
TGTGCCAGCAGCTTCCCCACAGGGGGCGGGGAGCAGTACTTC
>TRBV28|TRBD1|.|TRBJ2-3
CASSLSGQGGDTQYF
TGTGCCAGCAGTTTATCGGGACAGGGTGGAGATACGCAGTATTTT
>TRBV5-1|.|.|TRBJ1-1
CASSRTGRSTEAFF
TGCGCCAGCAGCCGCACAGGGAGATCCACTGAAGCTTTCTTT
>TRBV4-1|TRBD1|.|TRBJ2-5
CASSHWYRQGQETQYF
TGCGCCAGCAGCCATTGGTACCGACAGGGCCAAGAGACCCAGTACTTC
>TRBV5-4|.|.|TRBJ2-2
CASSPERTGELFF
TGTGCCAGCAGCCCGGAGAGGACCGGGGAGCTGTTTTTT
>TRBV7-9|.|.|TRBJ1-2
CASSLGRAGGYTF
TGTGCCAGCAGCTTAGGCAGGGCTGGTGGCTACACCTTC
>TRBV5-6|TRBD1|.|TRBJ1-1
CASSLGQGVTEAFF
TGTGCCAGCAGCTTGGGACAGGGGGTCACTGAAGCTTTCTTT
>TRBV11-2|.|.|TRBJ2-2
CASSTRREGNFRTGELFF
TGTGCCAGCAGCACGCGACGTGAGGGTAATTTTAGGACCGGGGAGCTGTTTTTT
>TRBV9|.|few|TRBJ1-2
CASSVEAGRGNF
TGTGCCAGCAGCGTAGAGGCAGGCCGGGGGAACTTC
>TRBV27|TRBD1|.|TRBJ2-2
CASSQQGASGELFF
TGTGCCAGCAGTCAACAGGGGGCATCAGGGGAGCTGTTTTTT
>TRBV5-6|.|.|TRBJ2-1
CASSLLREPTYNEQFF
TGTGCCAGCAGCTTGTTACGGGAGCCCACCTACAATGAGCAGTTCTTC
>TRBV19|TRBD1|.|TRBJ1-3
CASSRTGQGEGNTIYF
TGTGCCAGTAGTCGTACTGGACAGGGAGAAGGAAACACCATATATTTT
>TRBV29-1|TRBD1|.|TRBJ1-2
CSVSQGQGYGYTF
TGCAGCGTGTCACAGGGGCAGGGCTATGGCTACACCTTC
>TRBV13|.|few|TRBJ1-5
CASSLGHINQPQHF
TGTGCCAGCAGCTTAGGACACATAAATCAGCCCCAGCATTTT
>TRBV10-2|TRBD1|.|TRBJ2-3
CASALGQGRTDTQYF
TGCGCCAGCGCTTTGGGACAGGGCCGCACAGATACGCAGTATTTT
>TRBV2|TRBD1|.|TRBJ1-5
CASSPTGASGQPQHF
TGTGCCAGCAGTCCAACAGGGGCCTCGGGTCAGCCCCAGCATTTT
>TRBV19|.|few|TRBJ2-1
CASRLEGTYNEQFF
TGTGCCAGTAGGTTGGAGGGGACCTACAATGAGCAGTTCTTC
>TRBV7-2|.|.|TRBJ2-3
CASSLSGTDTQYF
TGTGCCAGCAGCTTAAGCGGCACAGATACGCAGTATTTT
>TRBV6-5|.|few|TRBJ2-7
CASSYSTDTRGEQYF
TGTGCCAGCAGTTACTCAACCGACACGCGGGGTGAGCAGTACTTC
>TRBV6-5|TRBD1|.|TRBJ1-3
CASSRSDRAGNTIYF
TGTGCCAGCAGTCGTAGTGACAGGGCTGGAAACACCATATATTTT
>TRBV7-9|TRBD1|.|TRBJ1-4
CASSSSRGTEEEKLFF
TGTGCCAGCAGCTCTTCCCGAGGGACAGAAGAAGAAAAACTGTTTTTT
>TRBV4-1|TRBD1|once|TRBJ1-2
CASSQEQGVHGYTF
TGCGCCAGCAGCCAGGAACAGGGGGTACATGGCTACACCTTC
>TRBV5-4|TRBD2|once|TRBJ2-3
CASSSYISGTTDTQYF
TGTGCCAGCAGCTCCTATATAAGCGGGACCACAGATACGCAGTATTTT
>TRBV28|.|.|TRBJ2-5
CASSQTGTSSGETQYF
TGTGCCAGCAGTCAGACAGGTACCAGTTCGGGTGAGACCCAGTACTTC
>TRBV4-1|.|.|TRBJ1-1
CASSQGGQGKGNTEAFF
TGCGCCAGCAGCCAAGGGGGGCAGGGAAAGGGAAACACTGAAGCTTTCTTT
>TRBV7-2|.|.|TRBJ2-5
CASSAGIQETQYF
TGTGCCAGCAGCGCAGGCATCCAAGAGACCCAGTACTTC
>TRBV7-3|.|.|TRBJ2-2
CASSFGAAVNTGELFF
TGTGCCAGCAGCTTTGGCGCGGCTGTGAACACCGGGGAGCTGTTTTTT
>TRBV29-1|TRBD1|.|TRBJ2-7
CSVAGTGGATHYEQYF
TGCAGCGTTGCCGGGACAGGGGGCGCGACACATTACGAGCAGTACTTC
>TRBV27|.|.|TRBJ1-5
CASSLKGSHDQPQHF
TGTGCCAGCAGTTTAAAGGGGTCGCACGATCAGCCCCAGCATTTT
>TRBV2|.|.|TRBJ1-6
CASSGLGGAKNSPLHF
TGTGCCAGCAGTGGGCTTGGGGGCGCGAAAAATTCACCCCTCCACTTT
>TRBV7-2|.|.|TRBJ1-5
CASSPVSGGNQPQHF
TGTGCCAGCAGCCCCGTGTCGGGAGGCAATCAGCCCCAGCATTTT
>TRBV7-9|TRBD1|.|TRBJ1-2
CASAHRGVSYGYTF
TGTGCCAGCGCCCACAGGGGAGTTAGCTATGGCTACACCTTC
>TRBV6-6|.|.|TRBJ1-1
CASSSERGGTEAFF
TGTGCCAGCAGTTCCGAGCGAGGAGGAACTGAAGCTTTCTTT
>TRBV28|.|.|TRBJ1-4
CASSPWGTRGEKLFF
TGTGCCAGCAGTCCGTGGGGGACAAGAGGTGAAAAACTGTTTTTT
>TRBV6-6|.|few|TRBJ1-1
CASRIALLNTEAFF
TGTGCCAGCAGGATAGCCCTTTTGAACACTGAAGCTTTCTTT
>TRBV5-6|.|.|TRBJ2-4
CASSSPQRAGAKNIQYF
TGTGCCAGCAGCTCGCCCCAACGGGCGGGAGCCAAAAACATTCAGTACTTC
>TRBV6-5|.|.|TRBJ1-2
CASSYSNPGQGGYTF
TGTGCCAGCAGTTACTCGAACCCTGGGCAGGGTGGCTACACCTTC
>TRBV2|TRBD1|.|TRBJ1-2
CASSEGQGLGYTF
TGTGCCAGCAGTGAGGGACAGGGATTAGGCTACACCTTC
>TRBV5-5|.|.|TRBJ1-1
CASSLFSSGERGAFF
TGTGCCAGCAGCTTGTTTTCGTCAGGTGAACGGGGAGCTTTCTTT
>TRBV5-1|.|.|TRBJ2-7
CASSLGSVSYEQYF
TGCGCCAGCAGCTTGGGGTCAGTCTCCTACGAGCAGTACTTC
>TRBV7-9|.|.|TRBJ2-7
CASSLGPTGPVF
TGTGCCAGCAGCTTAGGTCCCACAGGTCCGGTGTTC
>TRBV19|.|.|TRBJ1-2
CASRQDLMYTF
TGTGCCAGTAGACAGGACCTGATGTACACCTTC
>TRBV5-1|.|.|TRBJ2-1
CASSFSGAIYEQFF
TGCGCCAGCAGCTTTAGTGGGGCTATCTATGAGCAGTTCTTC
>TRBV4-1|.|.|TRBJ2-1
CASSQDGGAFYNEQFF
TGCGCCAGCAGCCAAGACGGGGGAGCATTCTACAATGAGCAGTTCTTC
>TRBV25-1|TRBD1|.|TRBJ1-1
CASSVTGGTEAFF
TGTGCCAGCAGTGTAACAGGGGGCACTGAAGCTTTCTTT
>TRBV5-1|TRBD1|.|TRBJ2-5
CASSLGGGAETQYF
TGCGCCAGCAGCTTGGGAGGGGGCGCGGAGACCCAGTACTTC
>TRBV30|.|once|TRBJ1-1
CAWAGLGWTEAFF
TGTGCCTGGGCAGGGTTAGGATGGACTGAAGCTTTCTTT
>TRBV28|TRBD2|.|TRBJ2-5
CASSIGGGGRARETQYF
TGTGCCAGCAGTATAGGTGGAGGCGGGAGGGCCAGAGAGACCCAGTACTTC